This T cell receptor beta chain emerged from a study of blood T cell repertoires in COVID-19. Patients in Seattle were enrolled during active infection, then followed longitudinally. Germline CDR1 and CDR2: LGHNA and YNFKEQ. The CDR3 runs 13 residues. V was pared by 0 bases and J by 8 bases, with 10 bases between. Libraries were prepared by immunoSEQ multiplex PCR; TCRdb keeps only in-frame clonotypes and omits some of them. This sample carries about 480,000 clones, 89% of them seen once, and the ten largest clones take approximately 0.9%. The chain employs TRBV4-2 and TRBJ1-2; D is possibly TRBD1 (6 bases). The sequence was collected from a young man with COVID-19, enrolled during active disease. Material: peripheral blood. CDR3 sequence: CASSQEGARGYTF. CDR3 coding DNA: TGTGCCAGCAGCCAAGAGGGGGCAAGAGGCTACACCTTC.